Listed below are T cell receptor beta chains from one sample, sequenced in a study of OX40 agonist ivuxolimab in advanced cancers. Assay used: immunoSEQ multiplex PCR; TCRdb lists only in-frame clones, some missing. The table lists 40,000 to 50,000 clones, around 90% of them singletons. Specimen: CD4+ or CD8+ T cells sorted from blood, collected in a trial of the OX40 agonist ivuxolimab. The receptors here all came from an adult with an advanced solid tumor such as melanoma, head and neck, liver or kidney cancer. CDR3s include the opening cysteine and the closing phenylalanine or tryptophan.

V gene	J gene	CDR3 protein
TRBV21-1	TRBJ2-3	CASSRVRNSTDTQYF
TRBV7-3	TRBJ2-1	CASSSSSPSEQFF
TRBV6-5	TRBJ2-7	CASSYGLANYEQYF
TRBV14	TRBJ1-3	CASSQWGQSGNTIYF
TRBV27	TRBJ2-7	CASSLSDRVGEQYF
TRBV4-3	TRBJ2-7	CASSQDFDNFSYEQYF
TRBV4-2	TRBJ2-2	CASSQDRGLAGVKTGELFF
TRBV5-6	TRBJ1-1	CASSLGGRAAEAFF
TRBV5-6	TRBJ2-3	CASSWGLAGVTDTQYF
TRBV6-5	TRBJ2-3	CASSSLLGLANTQYF
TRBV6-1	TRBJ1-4	CAAGMEKLFF
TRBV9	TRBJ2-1	CASSSTSGGSSYNEQFF
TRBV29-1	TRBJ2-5	CSVEETHPSQYF
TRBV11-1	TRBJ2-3	CASSLELLTADTQYF
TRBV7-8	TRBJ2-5	CASSRGEGAAAETQYF
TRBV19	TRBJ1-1	CASIGQTNTEAFF
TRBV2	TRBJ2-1	CASSESTLAVRGEQFF
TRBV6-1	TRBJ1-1	CASSPTGMNTEAFF
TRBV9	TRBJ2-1	CASSEGHGGEQFF
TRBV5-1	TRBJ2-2	CASSLAEAGGYTGELFF
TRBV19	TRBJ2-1	CASSISFNEQFF
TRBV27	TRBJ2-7	CASSLSVGDREGYEQYF
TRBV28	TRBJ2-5	CASNAGFGETQYF
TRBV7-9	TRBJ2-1	CASSSKTRGSYNEQFF
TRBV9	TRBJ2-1	CASSVQGLSYNEQFF
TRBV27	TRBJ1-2	CASSSGYYGYTF
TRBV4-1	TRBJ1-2	CASSQDGVNYGYTF
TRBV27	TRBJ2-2	CASSLYGGGAVSGELFF
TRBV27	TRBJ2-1	CASSLTGTGSYNEQFF
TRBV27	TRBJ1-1	CASSPLGRNTEAFF
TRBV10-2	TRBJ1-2	CASSESAGPYRGYGYTF
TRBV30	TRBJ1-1	CAWRSWRGAFF
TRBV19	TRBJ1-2	CATWGTANYGYTF
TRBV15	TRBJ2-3	CATSRNRDRRTDTQYF
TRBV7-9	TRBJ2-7	CASSTGTESYEQYF
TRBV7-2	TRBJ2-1	CASEREPSYNEQFF
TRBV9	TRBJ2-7	CASSPGTSPYEQYF
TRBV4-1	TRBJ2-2	CASRQGTGTSGTNTGELFF
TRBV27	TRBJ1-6	CASSPGSYSYNSPLHF
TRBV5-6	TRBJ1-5	CASSSNGVSNQPQHF
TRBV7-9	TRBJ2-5	CASSLAGGGETQYF
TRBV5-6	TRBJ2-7	CASSLVGQGRYEQYF
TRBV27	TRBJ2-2	CASSFPGGELFF
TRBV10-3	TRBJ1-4	CAISESGKSGEKLFF
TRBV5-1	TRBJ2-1	CASSHPLAPAYNEQFF